This T cell receptor beta chain was sequenced for a study of cytomegalovirus exposure and HLA in healthy donors listed by TCRdb under 2017. In the study overall: An earlier analysis of several hundred of the donors reported approximately 260 Gb of sequence data and 117 million unique TCR beta sequences obtained from about 179 million T cells. An early release covering roughly 600 HLA-typed donors comprised approximately 290 gigabases of sequencing data and some 79 million unique TCR sequences. The genetic ancestry cluster associated with self-reported Caucasian donors included over 65% of the approximately 410 genotyped donors. The aim of the study was to test whether cataloging public T cell receptors could identify signatures of past pathogen exposure. The study profiled the T cell repertoires of fewer than 850 subjects by immunosequencing and related them to cytomegalovirus serostatus. A separate validation cohort of approximately 130 different subjects was used in addition to the roughly 640-subject first cohort. To predict cytomegalovirus infection status, the study brought together high-throughput TCR immunosequencing, statistical association of individual TCRs with disease status, and machine learning. A later analysis re-analyzed previously published TCR beta repertoires from 550 to 700 donors and added high-resolution HLA genotyping to study TCR occurrence patterns. Rather than drawing on any new phenotypic data, the later analysis identified candidate immune exposures from TCR beta sequences and the way those sequences occurred across donors. To decide whether each TCR beta V gene segment behaved as functional or pseudogenic, an earlier analysis of several hundred of the donors relied on high-throughput TCR beta sequencing. Donor age, sex, ethnicity and CMV serostatus were compiled together with the repertoire data. A later genetic analysis took genome-wide SNP genotypes for about three fifths of the 666 donors and used that subset as a discovery cohort. All discovery cohort repertoires had been generated on a single sequencing platform. Both class I and class II loci were covered by HLA typing, at four-digit resolution. Typing coverage varied by locus: roughly 629-640 donors for A, B, C, DRB1 and DQB1; approximately 560 for DQA1; more than 600 for DPA1; roughly 450 for DPB1. Four to six DR-DQ haplotypes were handled as single units for association and clustering, since linkage in the cohort was strong. On average, roughly 240,000 unique TCR beta nucleotide sequences were sequenced per donor among more than 350 genotyped donors of the cohort, with approximately 18% of those sequences being non-productive. Results the study describes overall, beyond this receptor: When HLA alleles, especially DR and DQ, strongly co-occurred, TCR associations were difficult to assign to individual alleles. An association between a missense DCLRE1C variant and V-gene and J-gene trimming of TCR beta chains was found in a later genetic analysis and replicated in an independent cohort. The study listed 164 TCR beta chains as associated with cytomegalovirus. Because the 87-base-pair reads could not distinguish some IMGT-functional V segments, including TRBV6-2 and TRBV6-3, those segments were excluded. Correlated functional status among segregating V segments might reflect linkage disequilibrium, but an unknown experimental factor could not be ruled out. According to the authors, the approach could potentially be generalized to other disease states and immunological phenotypes. The sequencing pipeline was judged likely to have produced a cluster of highly shared sequence variants as a technical artifact. Compared with the roughly 670-donor mean, donors in an Asian-associated ancestry cluster had fewer N-insertions in productive TCRs, according to a later genetic analysis. While some public TCRs were present in many individuals, most TCR sequences turned up only very rarely across donors. Because some donors lacked HLA typing at each locus, the association tests relied only on the typed subset. According to a later analysis, parvovirus B19, influenza, CMV and Epstein-Barr virus appeared linked to several top co-occurrence clusters. Because counts were too low, 15 or so rarely observed V segments, including chromosome 9 orphons, were excluded from the earlier analysis of fewer than 650 of the donors. Cytomegalovirus status was reported to be diagnosed by the classifier with high specificity and sensitivity in both the original and validation cohorts. In a later analysis, most CMV-associated TCR beta chains were found to appear HLA-restricted, with HLA associations seemingly driven largely by CMV exposure. Roughly uniform sequencing depth across donors was assumed in presence/absence analyses, although this assumption may not hold. In vitro tests confirmed that a few of the cytomegalovirus-associated TCR beta chains recognize cytomegalovirus antigens. In a later analysis, TCR association rates were found to vary across HLA loci, with the most associated TCRs seen for DRB1 alleles and the fewest for HLA-C alleles. For the cohort, immune exposure information was limited to CMV serostatus. A further reported finding was that TCR beta sequences accurately predicted the HLA-A and HLA-B alleles for most subjects in the first cohort. A later analysis associated 17,000 or so TCR beta sequences with specific HLA alleles at a false discovery rate of 0.05. Only TCR beta chains were sequenced in this cohort, and the absence of alpha or paired-chain data limited detectable features. Broadly in line with IMGT annotations, most TCR beta V segments showed up in productive rearrangements about 87% or about 30% of the time in an earlier analysis of under 700 of the donors. In a later analysis, HLA-associated TCR beta chains were found to be more clonally expanded and to have lower generation probabilities than equally common non-associated chains.

To prepare the library, the immunoSEQ multiplex PCR assay was applied. The multiplex PCR relied on a mix of 60 forward primers for TCR Vbeta segments and 13 reverse primers for TCR Jbeta segments. A multiplex PCR assay on genomic DNA amplified the CDR3 region of rearranged TCR beta genes. Amplified TCR beta libraries were sequenced as 87-base-pair reads on the Illumina HiSeq System. The authors processed their data as follows. A later analysis counted around 72 million unique TCR beta chains across the 666 repertoires, and approximately 11 million of these chains were shared by at least two donors. Raw reads were error-corrected and collapsed into unique sequences by a nearest-neighbor algorithm in which closely related sequences were merged to remove PCR and sequencing errors. Alignment of CDR3 sequences to IMGT reference sequences was used to assign V, D and J gene segments. For a sequence to be retained, a match of at least six nucleotides was required to both a V gene segment and a J gene segment. A rearrangement counted as productive if the CDR3 had no stop codons and remained in frame with V and J, and every other rearrangement counted as non-productive. CDR3 was defined according to IMGT convention as the region running from the second conserved V-encoded cysteine to the conserved J-encoded phenylalanine. The earlier analysis of about 610 of the donors excluded sequences that lacked an unambiguous match to a single V gene segment. An earlier analysis of several hundred of the donors called V segments functional above 56.7% productive rearrangements and segregating when the between-donor standard deviation exceeded 5%. A statistical classification framework was built for diagnosing cytomegalovirus status from the catalog of TCR beta chain sequences. V and J gene assignment, in a later analysis, came from comparing TCR nucleotide sequences with IMGT/GENE-DB human TR gene sequences. Using the TCRdist pipeline, a later analysis assigned CDR3 sequences along with most-parsimonious VDJ recombination scenarios. In a later analysis, each TCR beta chain was defined by its CDR3 amino acid sequence together with its V-gene family, and reads lacking a unique V-gene family were excluded. In a later analysis, 500 to 700 highly shared, low-generation-probability nucleotide sequences were removed to address suspected cross-contamination and a sequencing artifact. For each public chain, a later analysis derived a clonal expansion index from normalized ranks of inferred template counts within each repertoire. Generation probabilities in a later analysis came from a VDJ recombination model fitted to out-of-frame rearrangements, and those results were checked against IGoR. A later analysis scored TCR-TCR, TCR-HLA and TCR-CMV co-occurrence with hypergeometric tests, applying a repertoire-size bias correction to TCR pairs. In a later analysis, false discovery rates were estimated by permuting HLA or CMV assignments 20 times. A later analysis grouped co-occurring TCRs with DBSCAN, adding TCRdist sequence similarity when clustering within HLA-allele-positive subsets. For co-occurrence clustering, repertoires with fewer than 30,000 or more than 120,000 public chains were excluded, along with 5 or 6 repertoires with anomalous nucleotide sharing. TCRdb limited this immuneACCESS table to in-frame rearrangements with V and J called. A share of clones is missing; checked studies link under half to unresolved V genes, and the rest is unexplained. From that table come the V and J calls and clone size; the DNA was used to work out D and trimming. This sample is represented by some 130,000 clones; about three quarters of them were singletons. The top ten constitute around 1.2% of the sample.

The cohort was made up of under 800 healthy bone marrow donors. At the time of sampling, every cohort member was nominally healthy, though immune exposures that went unrecorded were likely present. The donor tested CMV seropositive, placing the donor among the approximately 290 seropositive members of the cohort. Every donor gave a peripheral blood sample, and the peripheral blood mononuclear cells from that sample were used for TCR beta sequencing. Genomic DNA extraction from the blood cell samples was performed with the Qiagen DNeasy Blood Extraction Kit. The germline V gene (reference sequence) specifies SEHNR as CDR1 and FQNEAQ as CDR2. Its CDR3 holds 14 amino acids, cysteine through phenylalanine. The sequence is cut down to CDR3 DNA, 42 bases in frame from base 1. The junction carries 10 bases between V and J, which are trimmed by 4 bases and 1 base respectively. Worth noting for this clone: The clone's antigen remains unknown. No per-base quality is available; no much larger clone lies one base away.

The sample consisted of PBMCs. The clonotype was recovered from a male donor in good health and CMV-seropositive. The chain was built from TRBV7-9 and TRBJ1-1; the D gene is perhaps TRBD1, on 5 matching bases. CDR3 region: CASSYAGENTEAFF. The DNA reads as follows: TGTGCCAGCAGCTACGCGGGGGAGAACACTGAAGCTTTCTTT.